This is a list of T cell receptor beta chains from one sample in a study of cytomegalovirus exposure and HLA in healthy donors. The method was immunoSEQ multiplex PCR; TCRdb's version includes in-frame clones alone and lacks a portion of them. Found here are roughly 260,000 clones, roughly four fifths of them singletons; the top ten hold 2% to 2.5%. The specimen was PBMCs. Receptors were obtained from a woman in her forties in good health and CMV-seropositive. The CDR3 runs from the conserved cysteine through the conserved F or W. A D gene is named only where the DNA matches it firmly. The listing skips clone size in some rows; elsewhere it reads once, few, many or a size class.

>TRBV10-3|once|TRBJ1-2|NA
TGTGCCATCAGTCAGGACACCATCTATGGCTACACCTTC
CAISQDTIYGYTF
>TRBV6-6|NA|TRBJ2-7|NA
TGTGCCAGCAGCCCCGAGTTACACGAGCAGTACTTC
CASSPELHEQYF
>TRBV19|once|TRBJ2-7|TRBD1
TGTGCCAGTAGCCAGGACAGGGAAGACGACGAGCAGTACTTC
CASSQDREDDEQYF
>TRBV6-1|NA|TRBJ1-1|TRBD1
TGTGCCAGCAGTGAAAACGACAGGGCTCCAGCTTTCTTT
CASSENDRAPAFF
>TRBV7-9|NA|TRBJ1-1|TRBD1
TGTGCCAGCAGCGGGGGCGGGACAGGGGCTGGAAGAACTTTCTTT
CASSGGGTGAGRTFF
>TRBV7-2|NA|TRBJ2-1|TRBD1
TGTGCCAGCAGCTCCGGACAGGGACGAGAGCAGTTCTTC
CASSSGQGREQFF
>TRBV15|NA|TRBJ1-4|TRBD1
TGTGCCACCAGCAGAGTAAGGGACAGGGATGAAAAACTGTTTTTT
CATSRVRDRDEKLFF
>TRBV7-9|NA|TRBJ2-3|NA
TGTGCCAGCAGCCCAGGGACAAATACGCAGTATTTT
CASSPGTNTQYF
>TRBV11-3|NA|TRBJ2-5|TRBD2
TGTGCCAGCAGCCCCGGCCCCGGGAGGTCAGAGACCCAGTACTTC
CASSPGPGRSETQYF
>TRBV6-1|NA|TRBJ2-3|NA
TGTGCCAGCAGAGCGCTGGGTGCTCGCACAGATACGCAGTATTTT
CASRALGARTDTQYF
>TRBV30|once|TRBJ1-1|TRBD1
TGTGCATCTGACAGGGCGAACACTGAAGCTTTCTTT
CASDRANTEAFF
>TRBV6-1|NA|TRBJ1-2|NA
TGTGCCAGCAGCCAAACACAGGGTAACTATGGCTACACCTTC
CASSQTQGNYGYTF
>TRBV5-6|few|TRBJ1-2|NA
TGTGCCAGCACCAGAAGGGACATTTTTTTAAACGAATATGGCTACACCTTC
CASTRRDIFLNEYGYTF
>TRBV5-1|few|TRBJ1-5|NA
TGCGCCAGCAGCTTTACAGGGAATAGCAATCAGCCCCAGCATTTT
CASSFTGNSNQPQHF
>TRBV2|NA|TRBJ2-7|NA
TGTGCCAGCAGTGAGATTAGTGGGAGTGGTGACGAGCAGTACTTC
CASSEISGSGDEQYF
>TRBV11-2|NA|TRBJ1-2|TRBD1
TGTGCCAGCAGCTCGGACAGGCTCTATGGCTACACCTTC
CASSSDRLYGYTF
>TRBV27|NA|TRBJ2-1|NA
TGTGCCAGCAGTTTGGGTTCCGAGGGTGAGCAGTTCTTC
CASSLGSEGEQFF
>TRBV21-1|NA|TRBJ1-6|NA
TGTGCCAGTTCAAATAATTCACCCCTCCACTTT
CASSNNSPLHF
>TRBV5-1|NA|TRBJ1-4|TRBD1
TGCGCCAGCAGCTTGGGGGACAGGGTGGCCTTAGGTGAAAAACTGTTTTTT
CASSLGDRVALGEKLFF
>TRBV27|NA|TRBJ1-5|TRBD1
TGTGCCAGCAGTCGGACAGGGACATATCAGCCCCAGCATTTT
CASSRTGTYQPQHF
>TRBV19|NA|TRBJ1-5|TRBD1
TGTGCCAGTAGTATAACAGGGGGAAATCAGCCCCAGCATTTT
CASSITGGNQPQHF
>TRBV5-6|once|TRBJ1-2|TRBD1
TGTGCCAGCAGCTTGGCGGACAGGGCGCCATTCTATGGCTACACCTTC
CASSLADRAPFYGYTF
>TRBV5-1|NA|TRBJ1-1|TRBD1
TGCGCCAGCAGCTTGTTGGGGACAGGGACCGCTGAAGCTTTCTTT
CASSLLGTGTAEAFF
>TRBV5-6|NA|TRBJ2-7|TRBD2
TGTGCCAGCAGCTGGGGAGGGGACTACGAGCAGTACTTC
CASSWGGDYEQYF
>TRBV28|NA|TRBJ2-1|NA
TGTGCCAGCAGTTTATCCCGCCGTCTTTTATTGGCTGAGCAGTTCTTC
CASSLSRRLLLAEQFF
>TRBV15|NA|TRBJ2-5|TRBD1
TGTGCCACCAGCACCACTCGGACAGGGGGTGAGACCCAGTACTTC
CATSTTRTGGETQYF
>TRBV6-5|NA|TRBJ1-1|NA
TGTGCCAGCAGTAGCCGGGGGGGCTACACTGAAGCTTTCTTT
CASSSRGGYTEAFF
>TRBV5-1|NA|TRBJ2-1|NA
TGCGCCAGCAGCTTGGGGGGAGTCAACTACAATGAGCAGTTCTTC
CASSLGGVNYNEQFF
>TRBV27|NA|TRBJ2-1|NA
TGTGCCAGCAGTTCCAGGAATGAGCAGTTCTTC
CASSSRNEQFF
>TRBV7-9|NA|TRBJ1-1|NA
TGTGCCAGCAGCTTAGCCGGCAGGGACACTGAAGCTTTCTTT
CASSLAGRDTEAFF
>TRBV27|NA|TRBJ1-6|TRBD1
TGTGCCAGCAGTACCTCGGGACAGGGGAATTCACCCCTCCACTTT
CASSTSGQGNSPLHF
>TRBV6-6|NA|TRBJ1-2|NA
TGTGCCAGCAGTCCTGCGACAGGCGGAGGCTACACCTTC
CASSPATGGGYTF
>TRBV6-5|NA|TRBJ1-6|NA
TGTGCCAGCAGTTACTCGGTGCAGGCTTCTAATTCACCCCTCCACTTT
CASSYSVQASNSPLHF
>TRBV6-5|NA|TRBJ2-7|TRBD2
TGTGCCAGCAGAGAAGCGGGAGCCTACGAGCAGTACTTC
CASREAGAYEQYF
>TRBV4-3|NA|TRBJ1-1|NA
TGCGCCAGCAGCCAAGGGAGGAACACTGAAGCTTTCTTT
CASSQGRNTEAFF
>TRBV7-9|NA|TRBJ2-3|TRBD2
TGTGCCAGCAGCATAATAGCGGGAGGGTTGACAGATACGCAGTATTTT
CASSIIAGGLTDTQYF
>TRBV19|NA|TRBJ1-4|TRBD1
TGTGCCAGTAGTCCGGACAGGGGTGAGGTTTTT
CASSPDRGEVF
>TRBV7-3|NA|TRBJ2-1|TRBD2
TGTGCCAGCAGCTTAAGAGGGAGCGGGGGGAATGAGCAGTTCTTC
CASSLRGSGGNEQFF
>TRBV28|NA|TRBJ2-5|NA
TGTGCCAGCAGTTTGGCGGGACAGCATGGTGAGACCCAGTACTTC
CASSLAGQHGETQYF
>TRBV11-3|NA|TRBJ1-4|NA
TGTGCCAGCAGCTTAGACAGGGGTCGTGAAAAACTGTTTTTT
CASSLDRGREKLFF
>TRBV7-9|NA|TRBJ2-1|NA
TGTGCCAGCAGCTTACGAATGCGGGTGGGCGATGAGCAGTTCTTC
CASSLRMRVGDEQFF
>TRBV20-1|NA|TRBJ2-7|NA
TGCAGTGCTAGTGGGGGGAACGAGCAGTACTTC
CSASGGNEQYF
>TRBV6-5|NA|TRBJ1-1|TRBD1
TGTGCCAGCAGCTCCGGGACAGGGCTCACTGAAGCTTTCTTT
CASSSGTGLTEAFF
>TRBV7-9|NA|TRBJ1-1|NA
TGTGCCAGCAGCTCGCAGGGAGGTACTGAAGCTTTCTTT
CASSSQGGTEAFF
>TRBV7-6|NA|TRBJ2-7|TRBD1
TGTGCCAGCAGCTTAAGTACCGGGACAGGACTTTACGAGCAGTACTTC
CASSLSTGTGLYEQYF
>TRBV11-2|once|TRBJ2-5|NA
TGTGCCAGCAGCCCTTCAGGGCCTTGGGAGACCCAGTACTTC
CASSPSGPWETQYF
>TRBV11-2|NA|TRBJ2-7|NA
TGTGCCAGCAGCTTAAACGAGCAGTACTTC
CASSLNEQYF
>TRBV4-1|NA|TRBJ2-7|NA
TGCGCCAGCAGCCAAGCAACAGGGTCCGGGTACGAGCAGTACTTC
CASSQATGSGYEQYF
>TRBV6-5|NA|TRBJ2-7|TRBD1
TGTGCCAGCAGCCGGGGACAGGGACCTTCCTACGAGCAGTACTTC
CASSRGQGPSYEQYF
>TRBV6-6|NA|TRBJ1-3|NA
TGTGCCAGCAGTTACGGACACCATTTAACTGGAAACACCATATATTTT
CASSYGHHLTGNTIYF
>TRBV7-3|NA|TRBJ2-2|TRBD1
TGTGCCAGCAGCTTACTCCCCCCGGGACAGGGGGCGCGAAACACCGGGGAGCTGTTTTTT
CASSLLPPGQGARNTGELFF
>TRBV7-9|NA|TRBJ1-1|TRBD1
TGTGCCAGCAGCCTGGGACAGGGGGCCGGCGTTGGCACTGAAGCTTTCTTT
CASSLGQGAGVGTEAFF
>TRBV4-3|NA|TRBJ2-2|TRBD2
TGCGCCAGCAGCCAGGCTAGCGGGAGGATCGGCACCGGGGAGCTGTTTTTT
CASSQASGRIGTGELFF